Sequencing of this T cell receptor (beta chain) was carried out in a study of blood T cell repertoires in COVID-19. The assay was immunoSEQ multiplex PCR, and TCRdb's table has in-frame clones only and misses some. The sample yields 200,000 to 250,000 clones, about 87% seen once. V was clipped by 11 bases and J by 8 bases, with 15 bases between them. CDR3 length: 11 amino acids. Looked up from germline, CDR1 is LNHDA and CDR2 is SQIVND (reference sequence). The sequencing input was PBMCs or T cells enriched from blood (not recorded which). V gene TRBV19 combines with J gene TRBJ1-1; no firm D call. This sequence was found in a woman in her 30s who had recovered from COVID-19. In DNA form, the CDR3 reads TGTGCCTGCTACGGCGGGGTAGAAGCTTTCTTT. Translating it yields CACYGGVEAFF. Variable domain in full (rest from reference TRBV19 and TRBJ1-1): DGGITQSPKYLFRKEGQNVTLSCEQNLNHDAMYWYRQDPGQGLRLIYYSQIVNDFQKGDIAEGYSVSREKKESFPLTVTSAQKNPTAFYLCACYGGVEAFFGQGTRLTVV.